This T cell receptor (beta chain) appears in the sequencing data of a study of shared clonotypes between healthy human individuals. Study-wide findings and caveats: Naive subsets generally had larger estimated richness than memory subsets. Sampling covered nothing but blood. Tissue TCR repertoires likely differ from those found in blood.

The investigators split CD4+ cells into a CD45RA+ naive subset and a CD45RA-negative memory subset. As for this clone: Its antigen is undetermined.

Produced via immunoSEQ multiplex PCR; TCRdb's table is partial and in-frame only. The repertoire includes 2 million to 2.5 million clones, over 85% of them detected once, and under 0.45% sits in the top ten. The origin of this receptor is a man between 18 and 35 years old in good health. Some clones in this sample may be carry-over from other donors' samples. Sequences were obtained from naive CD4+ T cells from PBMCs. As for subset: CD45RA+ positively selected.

As DNA, the CDR3 is TGTGCCAGCAGCGCACCGTATAGGGACTACAATGAGCAGTTCTTC. It yields the protein CASSAPYRDYNEQFF. The chain carries TRBV7-6 and TRBJ2-1; D unclear. This CDR3 spans 15 amino acids. V dropped 5 bases and J dropped 3 bases, with 14 bases sitting between them. The V gene's germline CDR1 is SGHVS and CDR2 FNYEAQ. The whole variable domain, remainder taken from reference TRBV7-6 and TRBJ2-1, is GAGVSQSPRYKVTKRGQDVALRCDPISGHVSLYWYRQALGQGPEFLTYFNYEAQQDKSGLPNDRFSAERPEGSISTLTIQRTEQRDSAMYRCASSAPYRDYNEQFFGPGTRLTVL.